The rows below give T cell receptor beta chains drawn from one sample of a study of blood T cell repertoires in COVID-19. Clones were read by immunoSEQ multiplex PCR, and TCRdb kept only the in-frame ones, dropping some. The data show 110,000 or so clones, around 83% seen once. Sequencing was performed on peripheral blood. These receptors came from an elderly woman with acute or convalescent COVID-19. Each CDR3 is given with its conserved first and last residue. A D gene is named only where the DNA matches it firmly. Only some rows state a clone size, as once, few, many or a class for expanded clones.

J gene,clone size,V gene,D gene,CDR3 protein,CDR3 DNA
TRBJ1-5,-,TRBV4-1,-,CASSVRQEINQPQHF,TGCGCCAGCAGCGTGAGACAGGAAATAAATCAGCCCCAGCATTTT
TRBJ2-3,-,TRBV6-2/TRBV6-3,-,CASSSPGERGDTQYF,TGTGCCAGCAGTTCCCCCGGTGAGAGAGGAGATACGCAGTATTTT
TRBJ2-3,-,TRBV7-2,TRBD2,CASSPPGTRTDTQYF,TGTGCCAGCAGCCCACCCGGGACTAGAACAGATACGCAGTATTTT
TRBJ2-1,once,TRBV28,-,CASSLTTSNNEQFF,TGTGCCAGCAGTTTGACTACTAGTAACAATGAGCAGTTCTTC
TRBJ2-3,-,TRBV5-4,TRBD1,CASSPWTGEDTQYF,TGTGCCAGCAGCCCTTGGACAGGGGAAGATACGCAGTATTTT
TRBJ1-3,-,TRBV28,TRBD1,CASSRGGQGAGNTIYF,TGTGCCAGCAGTCGCGGGGGACAGGGGGCTGGAAACACCATATATTTT
TRBJ2-6,-,TRBV10-3,TRBD1,CATGTGALSGANVLTF,TGTGCCACGGGGACAGGGGCCCTCTCTGGGGCCAACGTCCTGACTTTC
TRBJ2-5,-,TRBV28,TRBD2,CASSSGLQVETQYF,TGTGCCAGCAGTTCGGGACTACAAGTAGAGACCCAGTACTTC
TRBJ2-3,-,TRBV24-1,TRBD1,CATSGTGSTDTQYF,TGTGCCACCAGCGGGACAGGCTCCACAGATACGCAGTATTTT
TRBJ2-1,once,TRBV30,-,CAWSGTAWEQFF,TGTGCCTGGAGCGGGACTGCCTGGGAGCAGTTCTTC
TRBJ2-3,once,TRBV10-3,TRBD2,CAISESRLAGPSTDTQYF,TGTGCCATCAGTGAGTCGAGGCTAGCGGGCCCTAGCACAGATACGCAGTATTTT
TRBJ1-1,-,TRBV6-5,-,CASSQGFNTEAFF,TGTGCCAGCAGCCAGGGGTTTAACACTGAAGCTTTCTTT
TRBJ2-1,-,TRBV7-7,TRBD2,CASSGGTSGPNEQFF,TGTGCCAGCAGCGGCGGGACTAGCGGTCCCAATGAGCAGTTCTTC
TRBJ1-5,-,TRBV30,TRBD1,CAWTSTGEGQPQHF,TGTGCCTGGACCTCGACAGGGGAAGGACAGCCCCAGCATTTT
TRBJ2-2,once,TRBV4-1,TRBD2,CASSSPGLATGELFF,TGCGCCAGCAGCTCGCCGGGACTAGCGACCGGGGAGCTGTTTTTT
TRBJ2-1,few,TRBV5-4,-,CASISPTYEQFF,TGTGCCAGCATTTCCCCTACGTATGAGCAGTTCTTC
TRBJ2-1,-,TRBV10-1,-,CASTPDYKGSNEQFF,TGCGCCAGCACTCCGGACTATAAGGGGTCCAATGAGCAGTTCTTC
TRBJ2-1,-,TRBV30,TRBD2,CAWSRRTSGNNEQFF,TGTGCCTGGAGCAGGCGGACTAGCGGGAATAATGAGCAGTTCTTC
TRBJ2-6,-,TRBV18,TRBD1,CASSAGTGPSGANVLTF,TGTGCCAGCTCAGCCGGGACAGGACCGTCTGGGGCCAACGTCCTGACTTTC
TRBJ2-1,-,TRBV19,TRBD2,CASKRPGLAGGNEQFF,TGTGCCAGTAAAAGACCGGGACTAGCGGGAGGAAATGAGCAGTTCTTC
TRBJ2-1,-,TRBV5-1,TRBD2,CASSFETSGSINEQFF,TGCGCCAGCAGCTTCGAGACTAGCGGGAGTATCAATGAGCAGTTCTTC
TRBJ1-2,-,TRBV12-3/TRBV12-4,TRBD1,CASILQGGYTF,TGTGCCAGCATCCTACAGGGGGGCTACACCTTC
TRBJ1-2,-,TRBV5-1,TRBD1,CASSVTGDGYTF,TGCGCCAGCAGCGTGACAGGGGATGGCTACACCTTC
TRBJ2-2,-,TRBV6-6,-,CATRFSTNTGELFF,TGTGCCACCCGGTTTTCAACGAACACCGGGGAGCTGTTTTTT
TRBJ2-1,-,TRBV2,TRBD2,CASSQTSGSRYEQFF,TGTGCCAGCAGCCAGACTAGCGGGAGTAGGTATGAGCAGTTCTTC
TRBJ2-5,-,TRBV7-9,TRBD2,CASSLGAGVGETQYF,TGTGCCAGCAGCTTAGGGGCGGGAGTGGGCGAGACCCAGTACTTC
TRBJ1-4,-,TRBV2,TRBD1,CASSATGTGEEKLFF,TGTGCCAGCTCCGCCACCGGGACAGGGGAAGAAAAACTGTTTTTT
TRBJ1-5,few,TRBV3-1/TRBV3-2,-,CASSSGQNYQPQHF,TGTGCCAGCAGCTCTGGACAGAACTATCAGCCCCAGCATTTT
TRBJ2-1,-,TRBV5-4,-,CASSLVASEQFF,TGTGCCAGCAGCTTGGTGGCAAGTGAGCAGTTCTTC
TRBJ2-1,-,TRBV7-9,-,CASSLIAGYNEQFF,TGTGCCAGCAGCTTGATCGCAGGGTACAATGAGCAGTTCTTC
TRBJ2-1,-,TRBV19,-,CASSTAGFNEQFF,TGTGCCAGTAGTACTGCGGGGTTCAATGAGCAGTTCTTC
TRBJ2-7,-,TRBV12-3/TRBV12-4,-,CASTFGGYEQYF,TGTGCCAGCACCTTCGGTGGCTACGAGCAGTACTTC
TRBJ2-1,once,TRBV5-4,-,CASSRVGGGVYNEQFF,TGTGCCAGCAGTAGGGTGGGCGGAGGGGTATACAATGAGCAGTTCTTC
TRBJ2-7,-,TRBV7-2,-,CASSLVETGSYEQYF,TGTGCCAGCAGCTTAGTCGAGACGGGCTCCTACGAGCAGTACTTC
TRBJ2-1,once,TRBV7-2,-,CASSLGVANEQFF,TGTGCCAGCAGCTTAGGAGTAGCCAATGAGCAGTTCTTC
TRBJ1-4,-,TRBV29-1,-,CSVAGQNEKLFF,TGCAGCGTTGCAGGACAGAATGAAAAACTGTTTTTT
TRBJ2-4,-,TRBV19,TRBD1,CASSIRGQGNIQYF,TGTGCCAGTAGTATCCGCGGACAGGGTAACATTCAGTACTTC
TRBJ1-4,few,TRBV28,-,CASSPRPGPATNEKLFF,TGTGCCAGCAGTCCCCGCCCGGGTCCTGCAACTAATGAAAAACTGTTTTTT
TRBJ1-6,-,TRBV28,-,CASSSAGRANSPLHF,TGTGCCAGCAGTTCAGCGGGCCGGGCTAATTCACCCCTCCACTTT
TRBJ1-2,once,TRBV11-2,-,CASSPRRGDGYTF,TGTGCCAGCAGCCCCCGGAGGGGTGATGGCTACACCTTC
TRBJ2-2,once,TRBV6-5,-,CASGRAGVNTGELFF,TGTGCCAGCGGGAGAGCTGGAGTGAACACCGGGGAGCTGTTTTTT
TRBJ1-4,-,TRBV4-1,-,CASSQAMAGGEKLFF,TGCGCCAGCAGCCAAGCTATGGCAGGAGGGGAAAAACTGTTTTTT
TRBJ1-1,-,TRBV6-5,-,CASSYIEGDTEAFF,TGTGCCAGCAGTTACATAGAGGGAGACACTGAAGCTTTCTTT
TRBJ1-5,-,TRBV28,-,CASRYRVQPQHF,TGTGCCAGCAGATACAGGGTACAGCCCCAGCATTTT
TRBJ2-1,-,TRBV20-1,-,CSAQYNEQFF,TGCAGTGCCCAATACAATGAGCAGTTCTTC
TRBJ1-1,-,TRBV28,-,CATLQEGSLEAFF,TGTGCCACCCTACAGGAGGGGAGTTTAGAAGCTTTCTTT
TRBJ1-5,-,TRBV6-2/TRBV6-3,-,CASSRERNRDQPQHF,TGTGCCAGCAGTAGAGAGAGAAACAGAGATCAGCCCCAGCATTTT
TRBJ1-3,-,TRBV10-3,-,CAISGGVGHTIYF,TGTGCCATCAGTGGCGGGGTAGGTCACACCATATATTTT
TRBJ1-2,-,TRBV18,-,CASSPSQLGYTF,TGTGCCAGCTCACCGTCCCAGTTGGGCTACACCTTC
TRBJ1-1,-,TRBV29-1,-,CSATRGADTEAFF,TGCAGCGCCACCCGGGGGGCGGACACTGAAGCTTTCTTT
TRBJ2-7,-,TRBV12-3/TRBV12-4,-,CASSLALRGLVF,TGTGCCAGCAGTTTAGCGCTAAGAGGCCTTGTCTTC
TRBJ2-1,-,TRBV11-2,TRBD1,CASSLGGRGHYNEQFF,TGTGCCAGCAGCTTAGGGGGCAGGGGGCACTACAATGAGCAGTTCTTC
TRBJ2-2,-,TRBV3-1/TRBV3-2,TRBD1,CASRLEGQARTWAGELFF,TGTGCCAGCAGACTCGAAGGACAGGCCAGGACTTGGGCCGGGGAGCTGTTTTTT
TRBJ2-1,once,TRBV11-2,-,CASSLGAQAEQFF,TGTGCCAGCAGCTTAGGGGCGCAGGCGGAGCAGTTCTTC
TRBJ2-2,-,TRBV10-1,TRBD1,CASGTGTGETGELFF,TGCGCCAGCGGGACCGGGACAGGGGAGACCGGGGAGCTGTTTTTT
TRBJ2-5,-,TRBV5-4,TRBD2,CASSRTSGRSETQYF,TGTGCCAGCAGCCGGACTAGCGGGAGGAGTGAGACCCAGTACTTC
TRBJ1-1,-,TRBV6-5,-,CASIRGNTEAFF,TGTGCCAGCATTCGGGGGAACACTGAAGCTTTCTTT
TRBJ1-2,-,TRBV24-1,-,CATSDRENYGYTF,TGTGCCACCAGTGATCGGGAGAACTATGGCTACACCTTC